The 15 T cell receptor beta chains below were found in one sample sequenced in a study of esophageal squamous cell carcinoma under preoperative chemotherapy. As to time point: after preoperative PTX-NDP chemotherapy. TCRdb called the PCR reads again in MiXCR, with one record for every CDR3 protein. This sample has around 34,000 distinct CDR3 sequences, with around 50% found just once. The specimen was collected from a patient given preoperative chemotherapy. These receptors were taken from a human donor with esophageal squamous cell carcinoma. The donor label of this sample is uncertain.

This rearrangement joins TRBV5-1 to TRBJ2-1, with 7 bases matching TRBD1. Unmatched junction bases numbered 4, after V lost 0 bases and J lost 4 bases. The germline V gene encodes CDR1 SGHRS and CDR2 YFSETQ. This CDR3 spans 15 amino acids. CDR3 in DNA: TGCGCCAGCAGCTTGGGTGGGACAGAATACAATGAGCAGTTCTTC. Translating it yields CASSLGGTEYNEQFF.

Only a few counts were recorded for this clonotype. The chain couples TRBV7-9 to TRBJ2-3, with D possibly called TRBD1 or TRBD2 (5 bases each). CDR3 length equals 16 residues. Germline CDR1 reads SEHNR; CDR2 reads FQNEAQ (reference sequence). V dropped 0 bases and J dropped 6 bases, with 16 bases sitting between them. The DNA for the CDR3 is TGTGCCAGCAGCTTAGCATCTGGGGGTTTCGACGATACGCAGTATTTT. Its protein is CASSLASGGFDDTQYF.

The chain joins TRBV5-6 to TRBJ1-6, with D uncertain. The germline CDR1 and CDR2 sequences are SGHDT and YYEEEE. V lost 0 bases, J lost 8 bases, and 6 bases lay in between. The CDR3 extends over 13 amino acids. For the CDR3, the DNA is TGTGCCAGCAGCTTGGCCTCAGATTCACCCCTCCACTTT. Translation gives CASSLASDSPLHF.

Regarding this clonotype: Germline is not matched at one junction end, which may reflect a read error. The chain recombines TRBV7-8 with TRBJ2-3; 7 bases are shared with TRBD2. This CDR3 comprises 16 residues. Germline loops: CDR1 SGHVS, CDR2 FQNEAQ. The chain's CDR3 is CPSSDLAVGPGDTQYF. Here the CDR3 DNA reads TGTCCCAGCAGCGACCTAGCGGTGGGGCCCGGTGATACGCAGTATTTT.

This clonotype was detected ten times or more. The V gene is TRBV11-1, the J gene TRBJ2-3, with TRBD2 matching over 8 bases. This CDR3 has 15 residues. The junction had 4 bases not matched to a gene; V was cut back by 2 bases and J by 3 bases. Germline CDR1 SGHAT, CDR2 FQDESV (reference sequence). The chain's CDR3 is CASSLLAGLTDTQYF. CDR3 nucleotides: TGTGCCAGCAGCTTATTAGCGGGGCTGACAGATACGCAGTATTTT.

Worth noting for this clonotype: Germline is not matched at one junction end, which may reflect a read error. This chain's CDR3 is CARGFGGPNIQYF. CDR3 DNA: TGTGCCCGCGGGTTCGGAGGGCCCAACATCCAGTACTTC. V usage is TRBV7-2 and J usage is TRBJ2-4; D is possibly TRBD2 (6 bases). Per the germline V gene, CDR1 is SGHTA and CDR2 is FQGNSA. The CDR3 contains 13 residues.

This clonotype was observed a handful of times. The chain combines TRBV7-6 with TRBJ2-1; no firm D call. This CDR3 region has 18 residues. Germline V lookup: CDR1 SGHVS, CDR2 FNYEAQ. V gave up 5 bases and J gave up 4 bases, with 24 bases separating them. In DNA, the CDR3 is TGTGCCAGCAGCGGCCCCAGAGCGACCCTCCCCCTGTACAATGAGCAGTTCTTC. It specifies CASSGPRATLPLYNEQFF.

This clonotype was detected many times. The chain employs TRBV6-5 and TRBJ1-2, with D unclear. The CDR3 spans 11 residues. Germline assignment: CDR1 MNHEY and CDR2 SVGAGI. Trimming stripped 4 bases from V and 7 bases from J, with 7 bases between. CDR3 coding DNA: TGTGCCAGCAGTTTGGACTCTGGCTACACCTTC. Translation: CASSLDSGYTF.

This clonotype turned up a few times. V is TRBV11-3 and J is TRBJ2-7; 8 nucleotides match TRBD1. V shed 2 bases, J shed 0 bases, and the junction held 15 bases outside the gene matches. CDR1 is SGHNT, CDR2 YENEEA, per germline. The CDR3 spans 19 residues. Here the CDR3 reads CASSLPIQDRATISYEQYF. The CDR3 coding sequence is TGTGCCAGCAGCTTACCAATCCAGGACAGGGCAACCATCTCCTACGAGCAGTACTTC. The full variable domain, in which reference TRBV11-3 and TRBJ2-7 provide the parts outside the CDR3, is EAGVVQSPRYKIIEKKQPVAFWCNPISGHNTLYWYLQNLGQGPELLIRYENEEAVDDSQLPKDRFSAERLKGVDSTLKIQPAELGDSAVYLCASSLPIQDRATISYEQYFGPGTRLTVT.

This clonotype has just a few counts. The chain recombines TRBV12-3 or TRBV12-4 with TRBJ2-5; 8 nucleotides line up with TRBD2. There are 15 residues in the CDR3. With 4 bases clipped from V and 5 bases from J, the junction kept 9 bases outside the gene matches. The CDR3 coding sequence is TGTGCCAGCAGTTCACTCGGGAGGGGAATCGAGACCCAGTACTTC. Its protein is CASSSLGRGIETQYF.

This clonotype is judged medium-sized. The V call is TRBV7-2, the J call TRBJ2-4, with D perhaps being TRBD1 or TRBD2 (5 bases each). The J call may not be correct, given that the DNA end is closer to TRBJ2-3. The CDR3 is made up of 13 amino acids. Per germline, CDR1 SGHTA and CDR2 FQGNSA. The CDR3 loop is CASSGTLSDTQYF. Here the CDR3 DNA reads TGTGCCAGCTCCGGGACGTTATCCGATACGCAGTATTTT.

In this sample, this clonotype turned up many times. J is TRBJ2-7 and V is TRBV7-2; D is undetermined. V gave up 0 bases and J gave up 3 bases, with 6 bases separating them. This CDR3 has 13 amino acids. The germline V gene encodes CDR1 SGHTA and CDR2 FQGNSA. The CDR3 here is CASSLALDYEQYF. The DNA of the CDR3 is TGTGCCAGCAGCTTAGCGCTTGACTACGAGCAGTACTTC.

This chain connects TRBV18 to TRBJ2-1; tentatively, D is TRBD2 (6 bases). Germline assignment: CDR1 KGHSH and CDR2 LQKENI. The CDR3 runs 13 residues. The V end was cut by 4 bases, the J end by 13 bases, with 17 bases between. In DNA form, the CDR3 reads TGTGCCAGCTCACGCGCCCCGGGGGAGACCCAGTTCTTC. Translation: CASSRAPGETQFF.

The sample holds many counts of this clonotype. This may arise from a read error, as a much more abundant clone is one base away. The chain uses TRBV6-1 and TRBJ2-1; D is perhaps TRBD1 or TRBD2 (6 bases each). Germline V CDR1 and CDR2: MNHNS, SASEGT. The CDR3 is made up of 13 amino acids. V lost 8 bases to trimming and J lost 10 bases, with 18 bases between them. The CDR3 DNA reads TGTGCCAGCCCCGCCGGGGGCTCCTACGAGCAGTTCTTC. This translates into CASPAGGSYEQFF.

This clonotype was seen more than once but under ten times. The genes are TRBV7-2 and TRBJ2-7; 8 nucleotides align to TRBD2. The CDR3 loop spans 16 amino acids. Germline trimming cut 0 bases from V and 7 bases from J; bases unmatched to any gene: 11. Germline V gene lookup returns CDR1 SGHTA and CDR2 FQGNSA. The CDR3 loop is CASSLAGTSSGYEQYF. The CDR3 DNA is TGTGCCAGCAGCTTAGCCGGGACTAGTAGTGGATATGAGCAGTACTTC.